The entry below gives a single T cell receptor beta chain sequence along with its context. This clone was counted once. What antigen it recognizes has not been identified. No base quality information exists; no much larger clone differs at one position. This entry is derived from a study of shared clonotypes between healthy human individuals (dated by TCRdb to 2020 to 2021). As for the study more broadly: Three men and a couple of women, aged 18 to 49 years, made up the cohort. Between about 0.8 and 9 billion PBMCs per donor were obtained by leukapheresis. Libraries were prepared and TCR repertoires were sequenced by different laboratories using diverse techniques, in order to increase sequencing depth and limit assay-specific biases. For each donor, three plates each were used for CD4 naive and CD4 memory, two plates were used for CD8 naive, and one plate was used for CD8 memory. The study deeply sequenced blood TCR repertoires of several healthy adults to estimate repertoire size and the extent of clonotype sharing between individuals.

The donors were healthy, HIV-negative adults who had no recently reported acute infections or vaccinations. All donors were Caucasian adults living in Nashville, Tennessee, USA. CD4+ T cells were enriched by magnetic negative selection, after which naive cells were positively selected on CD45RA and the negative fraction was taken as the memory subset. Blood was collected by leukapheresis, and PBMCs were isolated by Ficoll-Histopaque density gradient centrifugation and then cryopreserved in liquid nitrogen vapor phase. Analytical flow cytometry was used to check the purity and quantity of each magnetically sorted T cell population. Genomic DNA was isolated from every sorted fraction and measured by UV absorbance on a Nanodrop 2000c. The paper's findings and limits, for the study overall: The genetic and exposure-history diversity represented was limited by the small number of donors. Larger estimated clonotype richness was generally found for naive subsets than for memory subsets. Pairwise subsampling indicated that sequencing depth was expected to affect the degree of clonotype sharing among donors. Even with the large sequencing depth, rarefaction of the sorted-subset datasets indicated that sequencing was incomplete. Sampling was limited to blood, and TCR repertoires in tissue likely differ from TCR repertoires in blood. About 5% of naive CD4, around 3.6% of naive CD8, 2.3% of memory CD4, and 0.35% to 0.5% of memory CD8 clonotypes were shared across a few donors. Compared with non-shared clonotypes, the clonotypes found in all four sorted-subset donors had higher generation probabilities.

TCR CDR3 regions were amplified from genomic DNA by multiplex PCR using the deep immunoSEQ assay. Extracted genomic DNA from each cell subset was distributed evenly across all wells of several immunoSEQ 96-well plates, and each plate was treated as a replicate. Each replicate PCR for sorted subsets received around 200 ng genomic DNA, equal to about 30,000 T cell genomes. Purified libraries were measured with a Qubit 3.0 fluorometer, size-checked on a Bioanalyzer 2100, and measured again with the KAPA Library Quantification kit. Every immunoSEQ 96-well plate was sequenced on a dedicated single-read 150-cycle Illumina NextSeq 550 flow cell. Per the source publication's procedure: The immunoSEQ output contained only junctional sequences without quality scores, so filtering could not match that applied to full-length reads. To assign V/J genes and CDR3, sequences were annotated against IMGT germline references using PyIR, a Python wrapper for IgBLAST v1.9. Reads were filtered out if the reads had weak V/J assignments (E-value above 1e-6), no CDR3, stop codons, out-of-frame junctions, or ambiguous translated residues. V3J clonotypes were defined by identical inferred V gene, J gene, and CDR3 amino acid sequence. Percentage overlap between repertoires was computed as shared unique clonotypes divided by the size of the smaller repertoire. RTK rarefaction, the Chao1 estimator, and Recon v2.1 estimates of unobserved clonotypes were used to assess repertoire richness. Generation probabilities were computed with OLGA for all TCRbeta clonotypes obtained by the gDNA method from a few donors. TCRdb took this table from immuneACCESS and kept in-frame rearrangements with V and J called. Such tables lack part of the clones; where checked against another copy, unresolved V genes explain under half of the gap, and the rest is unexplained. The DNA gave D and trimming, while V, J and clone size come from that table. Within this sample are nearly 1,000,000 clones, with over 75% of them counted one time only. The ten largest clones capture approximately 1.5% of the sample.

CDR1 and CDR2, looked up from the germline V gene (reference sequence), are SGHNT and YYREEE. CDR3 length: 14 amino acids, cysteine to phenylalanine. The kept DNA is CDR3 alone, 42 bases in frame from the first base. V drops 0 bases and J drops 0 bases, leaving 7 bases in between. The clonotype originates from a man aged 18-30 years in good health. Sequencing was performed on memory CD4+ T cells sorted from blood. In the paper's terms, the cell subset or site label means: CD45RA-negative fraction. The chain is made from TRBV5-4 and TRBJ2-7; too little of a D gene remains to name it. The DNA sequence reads TGTGCCAGCAGCTTGGACCAGGTCTCCTACGAGCAGTACTTC. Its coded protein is CASSLDQVSYEQYF.